The clone carrying this TCR beta chain was counted a single time. As yet, its antigen is unknown. V shed 7 bases, J shed 5 bases, and the junction held 5 bases outside the gene matches. This CDR3 is built from 15 residues. Germline V lookup: CDR1 ENHRY, CDR2 SYGVKD. This sample is drawn from a study of cytomegalovirus exposure and HLA in healthy donors. This PCR relied on a set of 60 Vbeta primers and 13 Jbeta primers. This table comes from immunoSEQ multiplex PCR, and its TCRdb copy is limited to in-frame clones, with some not included. This sample has more than 90,000 clones, with approximately 76% found just once. General study results and limits: The authors later found TCR association rates varying by HLA locus, with DRB1 most and HLA-C fewest.

The chain employs TRBV10-3 and TRBJ2-1, with TRBD2 matching over 13 bases. Sequencing was done on a sample of PBMCs. The TCR sequence derives from a man in his forties or fifties in good health and CMV-seropositive. CDR3 protein: CAITRGLAGNNEQFF. CDR3 nucleotide sequence: TGTGCCATCACCCGGGGACTAGCGGGGAACAATGAGCAGTTCTTC.